Listed below are T cell receptor beta chains from one sample, sequenced in a study of beta chain features in type 1 diabetes. Data came from immunoSEQ multiplex PCR; TCRdb stores just in-frame clones and leaves some out. The sample lists 350,000 to 400,000 clones, roughly 15% occurring once. What was sequenced was naive CD4+ T cells from blood. These receptors came from a woman under 30 in good health. Each CDR3 is given with its conserved first and last residue. A D gene is named only where the DNA matches it firmly. The size of a clone is reported for some rows only, either as once, few or many, or as a class for expanded clones.

>few|TRBD2|TRBV27|TRBJ2-5
TGTGCCAGCAGTCACGGGACTAGCCTAGTGGAGACCCAGTACTTC
CASSHGTSLVETQYF
>.|.|TRBV6-5|TRBJ1-2
TGTGCCAGCAGCGAACAGGGTTGGGGCTACACCTTC
CASSEQGWGYTF
>few|.|TRBV4-2|TRBJ2-7
TGTGCCAGCAGCCGCGAACGCTTCTACGAGCAGTACTTC
CASSRERFYEQYF
>few|TRBD1|TRBV23-1|TRBJ2-5
TGCGCCAGCAGTCAATCGTTAGGGGACAGGGGAGTGGAGACCCAGTACTTC
CASSQSLGDRGVETQYF
>.|TRBD1|TRBV10-3|TRBJ2-7
TGTGCCATCAGCTTGGGACAGTCCTCCTACGAGCAGTACTTC
CAISLGQSSYEQYF
>few|.|TRBV29-1|TRBJ2-6
TGCAGCGTTACAAGACCGACTTCCTCTGGGGCCAACGTCCTGACTTTC
CSVTRPTSSGANVLTF
>.|TRBD2|TRBV4-2|TRBJ2-7
TGTGCCAGCAGCCCAAGACTAGCGGGAGGGACTTCCTACGAGCAGTACTTC
CASSPRLAGGTSYEQYF
>.|TRBD2|TRBV27|TRBJ2-7
TGTGCCAGCAGTTCGAGACTAGCGGGAGACTCCTACGAGCAGTACTTC
CASSSRLAGDSYEQYF
>few|.|TRBV30|TRBJ1-5
TGTGCCTGGAGGGGGCAGGGTGATCAGCCCCAGCATTTT
CAWRGQGDQPQHF
>.|.|TRBV15|TRBJ1-1
TGTGCCACCAGCAGAGGAGGCCGGGACACTGAAGCTTTCTTT
CATSRGGRDTEAFF
>few|.|TRBV6-1|TRBJ1-1
TGTGCCAGCAGTGAAACAGGGAGTTCTGAAGCTTTCTTT
CASSETGSSEAFF
>few|TRBD1|TRBV19|TRBJ2-3
TGTGCCAGTAGTATAACTGCCGGGACAGCCTACACAGATACGCAGTATTTT
CASSITAGTAYTDTQYF
>few|.|TRBV14|TRBJ2-7
TGTGCCAGCCCCCTAAACTACGAGCAGTACTTC
CASPLNYEQYF
>few|.|TRBV29-1|TRBJ1-1
TGCAGCTCAGGGTCCATGAACACTGAAGCTTTCTTT
CSSGSMNTEAFF
>.|.|TRBV18|TRBJ1-5
TGTGCCAGCTCAGTGGGACACGGCAATCAGCCCCAGCATTTT
CASSVGHGNQPQHF
>few|TRBD1|TRBV30|TRBJ1-5
TGTGCCTGGAGTTCCTTTAGACAGGGGGCGGAGGGGAGCAATCAGCCCCAGCATTTT
CAWSSFRQGAEGSNQPQHF
>.|TRBD1|TRBV7-9|TRBJ1-2
TGTGCCAGCAGCTCGGGGACAGGGGACTATGGCTACACCTTC
CASSSGTGDYGYTF
>.|.|TRBV4-1|TRBJ1-1
TGCGCCAGCAGCCAGGCAAACGGCGGGATGAACACTGAAGCTTTCTTT
CASSQANGGMNTEAFF
>few|.|TRBV29-1|TRBJ2-3
TGCAGCGTTGCCACCCTCTTTCACACATCGAGCACAGATACGCAGTATTTT
CSVATLFHTSSTDTQYF
>.|.|TRBV7-9|TRBJ2-7
TGTGCCAGCAGCTTTACAGACCTCTACGAGCAGTACTTC
CASSFTDLYEQYF
>.|.|TRBV28|TRBJ1-1
TGTGCCAGAACAACACTGAACACTGAAGCTTTCTTT
CARTTLNTEAFF
>.|.|TRBV2|TRBJ1-5
TGTGCCAGCATTTACGACGCCGGGGGCAATCAGCCCCAGCATTTT
CASIYDAGGNQPQHF
>few|.|TRBV6-5|TRBJ2-4
TGTGCCAGCAGCACGTACGAGAAGAACATTCAGTACTTC
CASSTYEKNIQYF
>few|.|TRBV28|TRBJ2-1
TGTGCCAGCATCCGGGGGGCCTTATACAATGAGCAGTTCTTC
CASIRGALYNEQFF
>.|.|TRBV7-9|TRBJ2-7
TGTGCCAGCAGCTCAACAGGGCCCGAGCAGTACTTC
CASSSTGPEQYF
>few|.|TRBV6-1|TRBJ2-3
TGTGCCAGCAGCTCCGGACAACAGGGCACAGATACGCAGTATTTT
CASSSGQQGTDTQYF
>.|TRBD1|TRBV15|TRBJ1-2
TGTGCCACCAGCAGACGCACAGGGGGCGTCTATGGCTACACCTTC
CATSRRTGGVYGYTF
>.|.|TRBV18|TRBJ1-2
TGTGCCAGCTCACCCAGGGAAGCGGGTGGCTACACCTTC
CASSPREAGGYTF
>.|TRBD1|TRBV5-1|TRBJ1-1
TGCGCCAGCAGCCTTGGACAGGGGCTACGGAACACTGAAGCTTTCTTT
CASSLGQGLRNTEAFF
>.|TRBD1|TRBV7-2|TRBJ2-7
TGTGCCAGCAGCTGGGGGACAGGGAATGGCGAGCAGTACTTC
CASSWGTGNGEQYF
>few|.|TRBV29-1|TRBJ2-2
TGCAGCGTAGGGGGAGGGCTGAACACCGGGGAGCTGTTTTTT
CSVGGGLNTGELFF
>.|.|TRBV4-3|TRBJ2-7
TGCGCCAGCAGCCAAGAAGTGAGCTACGAGCAGTACTTC
CASSQEVSYEQYF
>few|TRBD1|TRBV29-1|TRBJ1-4
TGCAGCGTTGCCCGGCAGGGGGGTGAAAAACTGTTTTTT
CSVARQGGEKLFF
>.|.|TRBV29-1|TRBJ2-3
TGCAGCGTTGAAGATTTTGCAGGGTCCACTAGCACAGATACGCAGTATTTT
CSVEDFAGSTSTDTQYF
>.|TRBD2|TRBV9|TRBJ2-1
TGTGCCAGCAGCGTAGGTAGCGGGACTAGTTGGAATGAGCAGTTCTTC
CASSVGSGTSWNEQFF
>few|.|TRBV9|TRBJ1-1
TGTGCCAGCAGCGTAAGCGACTACACTGAAGCTTTCTTT
CASSVSDYTEAFF
>.|TRBD1|TRBV11-3|TRBJ2-1
TGTGCCAGCAGCACCCGGACAGGGGAGACCTACAATGAGCAGTTCTTC
CASSTRTGETYNEQFF
>.|TRBD1|TRBV19|TRBJ2-2
TGTGCCAGTAACGCGGGACAGGGCTTGACCGGGGAGCTGTTTTTT
CASNAGQGLTGELFF
>.|TRBD2|TRBV27|TRBJ2-1
TGTGCCAGCAGGACGTCGGCTAGCGGGAGGAGTGAGCAGTTCTTC
CASRTSASGRSEQFF
>few|.|TRBV2|TRBJ2-2
TGTGCCAGCAGTGCACGGCAGGGGTCCACCGGGGAGCTGTTTTTT
CASSARQGSTGELFF
>few|TRBD1|TRBV5-1|TRBJ2-5
TGCGCCAGCAGCTTAAAAACAGGGGATGAGACCCAGTACTTC
CASSLKTGDETQYF
>.|.|TRBV9|TRBJ1-2
TGTGCCAGCAGCGAGACTGCTACTAACTATGGCTACACCTTC
CASSETATNYGYTF
>few|.|TRBV29-1|TRBJ2-7
TGCAGCGTTGCTACTCAGGCCCGCCTCTACGAGCAGTACTTC
CSVATQARLYEQYF
>few|.|TRBV20-1|TRBJ2-5
TGCAGTGCTGGGCCCGACAGAAATAAGTACTTC
CSAGPDRNKYF
>.|TRBD1|TRBV30|TRBJ1-1
TGTGCCTGGGACAGGGGTACTATCACTGAAGCTTTCTTT
CAWDRGTITEAFF
>.|.|TRBV7-2|TRBJ2-2
TGTGCCAGCAGCCGGACATCTTCCAACACCGGGGAGCTGTTTTTT
CASSRTSSNTGELFF
>.|TRBD1|TRBV6-1|TRBJ1-5
TGTGCCAGCAGTGAATCGGCTCAGGGGGCGTGGAACCAGCCCCAGCATTTT
CASSESAQGAWNQPQHF
>.|TRBD2|TRBV15|TRBJ2-3
TGTGCCACCAGCAGAGAGATTTTACTAGCGGGTAAAGATACGCAGTATTTT
CATSREILLAGKDTQYF
>.|.|TRBV5-1|TRBJ2-5
TGCGCCAGCAGCTTGGCCGTTACTAAAGAGACCCAGTACTTC
CASSLAVTKETQYF
>.|.|TRBV19|TRBJ2-7
TGTGCCAGTAGTCTACGCACGGGGGTGGACGAGCAGTACTTC
CASSLRTGVDEQYF
>.|TRBD2|TRBV5-1|TRBJ2-1
TGCGCCAGCAGCCCGTTAGCGGGCGGTGAGCAGTTCTTC
CASSPLAGGEQFF